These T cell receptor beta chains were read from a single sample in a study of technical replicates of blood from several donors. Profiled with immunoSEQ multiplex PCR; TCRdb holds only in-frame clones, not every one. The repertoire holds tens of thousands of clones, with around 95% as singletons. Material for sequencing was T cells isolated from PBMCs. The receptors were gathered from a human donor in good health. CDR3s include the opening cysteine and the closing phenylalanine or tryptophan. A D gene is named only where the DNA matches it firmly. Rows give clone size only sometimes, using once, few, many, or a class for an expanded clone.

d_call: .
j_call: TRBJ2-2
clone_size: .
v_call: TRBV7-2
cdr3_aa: CASSLTTTGELFF
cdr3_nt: TGTGCCAGCAGTTTAACAACCACCGGGGAGCTGTTTTTT

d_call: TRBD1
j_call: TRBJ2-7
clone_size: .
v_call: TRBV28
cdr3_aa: CASSFTGQGLGEQYF
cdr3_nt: TGTGCCAGCAGTTTTACAGGACAGGGGCTTGGCGAGCAGTACTTC

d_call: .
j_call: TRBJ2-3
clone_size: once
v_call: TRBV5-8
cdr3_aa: CASSLAGTDTQYF
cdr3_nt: TGTGCCAGCAGCTTGGCCGGCACAGATACGCAGTATTTT

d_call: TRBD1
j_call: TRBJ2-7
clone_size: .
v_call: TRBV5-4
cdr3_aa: CASSLGTGASYEQYF
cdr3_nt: TGTGCCAGCAGCTTGGGGACAGGGGCATCCTACGAGCAGTACTTC

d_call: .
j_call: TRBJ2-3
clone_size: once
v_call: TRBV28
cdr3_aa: CASSPPTISTDTQYF
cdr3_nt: TGTGCCAGCAGTCCCCCGACTATTAGCACAGATACGCAGTATTTT

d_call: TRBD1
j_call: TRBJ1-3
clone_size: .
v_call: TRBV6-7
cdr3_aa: CARWDREPSGNTIYF
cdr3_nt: TGTGCCCGATGGGACAGAGAACCCTCTGGAAACACCATATATTTT

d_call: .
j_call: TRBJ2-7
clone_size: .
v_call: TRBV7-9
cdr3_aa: CASGGPGSYEQYF
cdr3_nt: TGTGCCAGCGGAGGGCCGGGGTCCTACGAGCAGTACTTC

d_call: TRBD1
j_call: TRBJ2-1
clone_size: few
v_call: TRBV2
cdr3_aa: CARRQGHEQFF
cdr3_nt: TGTGCCCGCCGACAGGGTCATGAGCAGTTCTTC

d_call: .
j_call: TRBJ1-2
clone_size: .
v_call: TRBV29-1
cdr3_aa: CSVETGIYGYTF
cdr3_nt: TGCAGCGTTGAAACAGGGATCTATGGCTACACCTTC

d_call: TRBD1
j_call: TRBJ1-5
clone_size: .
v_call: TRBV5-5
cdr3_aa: CASSRTGINQPQHF
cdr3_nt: TGTGCCAGCAGCCGGACAGGGATCAATCAGCCCCAGCATTTT

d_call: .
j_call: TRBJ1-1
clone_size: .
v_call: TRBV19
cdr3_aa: CASSIYGTEAFF
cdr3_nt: TGTGCCAGTAGTATATACGGGACTGAAGCTTTCTTT

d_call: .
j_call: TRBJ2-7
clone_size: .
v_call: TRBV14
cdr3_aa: CASSQGPGTYEQYF
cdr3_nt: TGTGCCAGCAGCCAAGGGCCGGGAACGTACGAGCAGTACTTC

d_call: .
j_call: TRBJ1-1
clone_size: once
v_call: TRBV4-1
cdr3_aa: CASSQVPGGLNTEAFF
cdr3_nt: TGCGCCAGCAGCCAAGTCCCGGGGGGGTTGAACACTGAAGCTTTCTTT

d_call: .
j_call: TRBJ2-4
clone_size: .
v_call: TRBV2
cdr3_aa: CASVMAPGQNIQYF
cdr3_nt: TGTGCCAGCGTAATGGCCCCAGGGCAAAACATTCAGTACTTC

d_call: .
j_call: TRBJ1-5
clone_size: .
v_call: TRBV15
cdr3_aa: CATSRELGNQPQHF
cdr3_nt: TGTGCCACCAGCAGAGAACTAGGAAACCAGCCCCAGCATTTT

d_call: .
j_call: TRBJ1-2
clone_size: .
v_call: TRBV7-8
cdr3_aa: CASSLIGVGYGYTF
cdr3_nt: TGTGCCAGCAGCTTGATAGGGGTTGGCTATGGCTACACCTTC

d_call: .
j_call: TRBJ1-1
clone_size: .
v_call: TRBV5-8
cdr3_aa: CASSLPVVGIGTEAFF
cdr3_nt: TGTGCCAGCAGCTTGCCCGTGGTGGGCATAGGCACTGAAGCTTTCTTT

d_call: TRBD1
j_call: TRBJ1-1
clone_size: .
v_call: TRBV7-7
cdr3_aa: CASSPGQGNTEAFF
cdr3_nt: TGTGCTAGCAGTCCGGGACAGGGAAACACTGAAGCTTTCTTT

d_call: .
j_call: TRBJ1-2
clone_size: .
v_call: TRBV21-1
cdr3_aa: CASSKGQELWGYTF
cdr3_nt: TGTGCCAGCAGCAAAGGACAGGAGCTCTGGGGCTACACCTTC

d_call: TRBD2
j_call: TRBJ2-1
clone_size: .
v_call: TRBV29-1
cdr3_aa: CSASGRSGHNEQFF
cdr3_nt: TGCAGCGCAAGCGGGAGATCGGGCCACAATGAGCAGTTCTTC

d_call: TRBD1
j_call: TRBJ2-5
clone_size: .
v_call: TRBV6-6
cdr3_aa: CASGYRGETQYF
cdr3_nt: TGTGCCAGCGGGTACAGGGGAGAGACCCAGTACTTC

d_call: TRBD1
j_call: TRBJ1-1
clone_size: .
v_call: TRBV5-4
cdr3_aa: CASSLLGQKNTEAFF
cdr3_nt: TGTGCCAGCAGCTTACTGGGACAGAAGAACACTGAAGCTTTCTTT

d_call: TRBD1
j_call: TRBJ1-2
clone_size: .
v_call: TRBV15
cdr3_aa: CATSRAKGQGNGYTF
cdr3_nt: TGTGCCACCAGCAGAGCCAAAGGACAGGGTAATGGCTACACCTTC

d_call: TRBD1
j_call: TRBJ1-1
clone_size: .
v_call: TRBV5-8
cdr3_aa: CASSWDREVTEAFF
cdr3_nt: TGTGCCAGCAGTTGGGACAGGGAGGTCACTGAAGCTTTCTTT

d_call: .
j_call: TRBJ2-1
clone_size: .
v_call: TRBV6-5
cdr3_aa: CASREYNEQFF
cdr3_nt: TGTGCCAGCAGGGAGTACAATGAGCAGTTCTTC

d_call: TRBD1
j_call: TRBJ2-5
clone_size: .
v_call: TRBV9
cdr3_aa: CASSVAGQQETQYF
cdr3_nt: TGTGCCAGCAGCGTAGCGGGACAGCAAGAGACCCAGTACTTC

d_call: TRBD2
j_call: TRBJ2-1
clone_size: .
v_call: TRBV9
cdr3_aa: CASSATSGRTRQFF
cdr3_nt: TGTGCCAGCAGCGCGACTAGCGGGAGAACTAGGCAGTTCTTC

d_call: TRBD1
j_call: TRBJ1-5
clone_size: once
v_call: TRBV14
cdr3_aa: CASSQAGQGNQPQHF
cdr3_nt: TGTGCCAGCAGCCAAGCAGGACAGGGCAATCAGCCCCAGCATTTT

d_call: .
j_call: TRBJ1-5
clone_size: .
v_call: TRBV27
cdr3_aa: CASSLTANQPQHF
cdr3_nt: TGTGCCAGCAGTTTGACAGCTAATCAGCCCCAGCATTTT

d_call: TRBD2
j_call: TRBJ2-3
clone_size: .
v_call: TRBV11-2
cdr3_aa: CASSHRLAPDTDTQYF
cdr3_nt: TGTGCCAGCAGCCATAGACTAGCGCCAGACACAGATACGCAGTATTTT

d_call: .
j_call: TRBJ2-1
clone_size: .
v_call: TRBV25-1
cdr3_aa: CASSEPILGDEQFF
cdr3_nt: TGTGCCAGCAGTGAACCTATACTCGGGGATGAGCAGTTCTTC

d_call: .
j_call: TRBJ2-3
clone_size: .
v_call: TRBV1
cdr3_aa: CTSIKQGLAGTTDTQYF
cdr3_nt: TGCACCAGCATCAAACAGGGACTAGCGGGTACCACAGATACGCAGTATTTT

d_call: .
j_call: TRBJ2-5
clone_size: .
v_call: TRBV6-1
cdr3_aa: CASIRGAYETQYF
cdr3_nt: TGTGCCAGCATCCGGGGGGCATACGAGACCCAGTACTTC

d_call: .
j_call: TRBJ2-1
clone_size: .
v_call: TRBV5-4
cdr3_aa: CASSPSMSLLQFF
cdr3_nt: TGTGCCAGCAGCCCCTCCATGAGCTTACTGCAGTTCTTC

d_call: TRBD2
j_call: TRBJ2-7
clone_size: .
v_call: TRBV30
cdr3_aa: CAWKVISGSYEQYF
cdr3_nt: TGTGCCTGGAAGGTTATTAGCGGGAGTTACGAGCAGTACTTC

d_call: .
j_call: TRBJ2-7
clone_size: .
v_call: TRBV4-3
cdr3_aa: CASSQGAENFYEQYF
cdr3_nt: TGCGCCAGCAGCCAAGGGGCAGAAAACTTTTACGAGCAGTACTTC

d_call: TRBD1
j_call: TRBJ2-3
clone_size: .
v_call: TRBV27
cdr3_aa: CASRQGGGTQYF
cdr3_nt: TGTGCCAGCAGACAAGGGGGCGGAACGCAGTATTTT

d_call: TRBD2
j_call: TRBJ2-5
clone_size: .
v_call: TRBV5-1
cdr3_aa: CASSLAPAGVETQYF
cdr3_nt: TGCGCCAGCAGCTTGGCCCCAGCGGGAGTAGAGACCCAGTACTTC

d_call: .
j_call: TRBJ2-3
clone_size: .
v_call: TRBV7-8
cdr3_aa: CASSLAGVADTQYF
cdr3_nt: TGTGCCAGCAGCTTAGCGGGAGTAGCAGATACGCAGTATTTT

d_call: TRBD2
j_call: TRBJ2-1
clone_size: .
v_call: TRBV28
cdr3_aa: CASSLWQGLAGGNEQFF
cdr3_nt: TGTGCCAGCAGTTTGTGGCAAGGACTAGCGGGAGGCAATGAGCAGTTCTTC

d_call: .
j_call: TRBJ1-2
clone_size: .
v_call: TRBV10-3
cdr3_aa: CAIRPEIYGYTF
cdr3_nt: TGTGCCATCAGGCCAGAAATCTATGGCTACACCTTC

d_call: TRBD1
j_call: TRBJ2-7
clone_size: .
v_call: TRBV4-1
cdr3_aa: CASSPPLTGKQYF
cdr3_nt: TGCGCCAGCAGCCCGCCCCTGACAGGGAAGCAGTACTTC

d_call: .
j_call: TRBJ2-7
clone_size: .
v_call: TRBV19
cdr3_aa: CASSVAGPYEQYF
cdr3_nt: TGTGCCAGTAGTGTTGCAGGCCCCTACGAGCAGTACTTC

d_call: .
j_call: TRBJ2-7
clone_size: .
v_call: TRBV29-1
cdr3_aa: CSVEMSVTYEQYF
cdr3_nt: TGCAGCGTTGAAATGTCGGTTACCTACGAGCAGTACTTC

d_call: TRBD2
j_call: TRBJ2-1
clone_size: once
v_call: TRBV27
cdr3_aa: CASSLGLAGTNEQFF
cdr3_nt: TGTGCCAGCAGTTTGGGACTAGCGGGGACTAATGAGCAGTTCTTC

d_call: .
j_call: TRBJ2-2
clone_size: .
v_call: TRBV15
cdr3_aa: CATSRSSFRGPLGNTGELFF
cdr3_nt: TGTGCCACCAGCAGATCTAGTTTCAGGGGTCCATTGGGGAACACCGGGGAGCTGTTTTTT